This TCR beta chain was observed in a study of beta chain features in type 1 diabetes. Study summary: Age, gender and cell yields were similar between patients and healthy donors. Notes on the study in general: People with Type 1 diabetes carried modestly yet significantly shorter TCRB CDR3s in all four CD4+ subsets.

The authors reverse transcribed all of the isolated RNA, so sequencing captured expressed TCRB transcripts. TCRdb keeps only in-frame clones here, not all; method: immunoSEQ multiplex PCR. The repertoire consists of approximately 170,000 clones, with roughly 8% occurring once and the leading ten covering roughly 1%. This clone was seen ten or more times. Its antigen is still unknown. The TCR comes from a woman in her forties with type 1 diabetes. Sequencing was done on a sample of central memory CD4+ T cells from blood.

The CDR3 spells CSGAGQGEVEAFF. Here the CDR3 DNA reads TGCAGCGGGGCCGGGCAGGGCGAAGTAGAAGCTTTCTTT. The chain uses TRBV29-1 and TRBJ1-1; D is perhaps TRBD1 (5 bases). CDR3 length: 13 residues. CDR1 SQVTM and CDR2 ANQGSEA come from the germline V gene. The V gene lost 7 bases and the J gene lost 8 bases, with 20 bases spanning the gap.